The rows below give T cell receptor beta chains drawn from one sample of a study of radiation and T cells in renal cell carcinoma. Data came from immunoSEQ multiplex PCR; TCRdb stores just in-frame clones and leaves some out. The sample lists about 18,000 clones; around 55% were seen once. The sample consisted of tumor tissue, taken from a patient whose treatment included radiotherapy and nephrectomy. The receptors originated from a man aged 45-65 years with renal cell carcinoma. CDR3s include the opening cysteine and the closing phenylalanine or tryptophan. Each record gives: V gene, D gene, J gene, clone size, CDR3 protein, CDR3 DNA. The D gene is left open where the match is weak. Size is stated for part of the rows, as once, few or many counts, or as a class when the clone is expanded.

>TRBV5-1|TRBD1|TRBJ2-7|NA
CASSSGQIAYEQYF
TGCGCCAGCAGCTCGGGACAGATAGCCTACGAGCAGTACTTC
>TRBV29-1|TRBD1|TRBJ2-1|few
CSVGTGGYNEQFF
TGCAGCGTTGGGACAGGTGGCTACAATGAGCAGTTCTTC
>TRBV7-8|NA|TRBJ1-2|NA
CASSLVEAGYTF
TGTGCCAGCAGCTTAGTCGAGGCGGGCTACACCTTC
>TRBV10-3|TRBD1|TRBJ2-7|NA
CAILGTDLGEQYF
TGTGCCATCCTAGGGACAGACCTCGGGGAGCAGTACTTC
>TRBV5-1|TRBD1|TRBJ1-5|few
CASSLAGQGSNQPQHF
TGCGCCAGCAGCTTGGCGGGACAGGGGAGCAATCAGCCCCAGCATTTT
>TRBV30|TRBD1|TRBJ2-5|NA
CATHAGTGIQETQYF
TGTGCCACTCACGCCGGGACAGGGATCCAAGAGACCCAGTACTTC
>TRBV18|NA|TRBJ2-7|few
CASSPSPLEYEQYF
TGTGCCAGCTCACCCTCGCCTCTGGAATACGAGCAGTACTTC
>TRBV15|NA|TRBJ2-5|NA
CATSRKRQEEGAETQYF
TGTGCCACCAGCAGGAAACGTCAGGAGGAGGGGGCGGAGACCCAGTACTTC
>TRBV6-5|TRBD1|TRBJ2-3|NA
CASSLGQLRGTDTQYF
TGTGCCAGCAGTTTGGGACAGTTAAGGGGCACAGATACGCAGTATTTT
>TRBV29-1|NA|TRBJ1-2|once
CSVEPHGGPQGGYTF
TGCAGCGTTGAGCCCCACGGGGGACCCCAGGGTGGCTACACCTTC
>TRBV19|NA|TRBJ1-1|medium-sized
CASSLTGSRAFF
TGTGCCAGTAGTCTAACAGGGTCGAGGGCTTTCTTT
>TRBV2|NA|TRBJ2-5|NA
CASSGDEQETQYF
TGTGCCAGCAGCGGTGACGAACAAGAGACCCAGTACTTC
>TRBV7-9|NA|TRBJ1-1|NA
CASSLRGALNTEAFF
TGTGCCAGCAGCCTGCGGGGAGCTTTGAACACTGAAGCTTTCTTT
>TRBV7-2|NA|TRBJ2-5|NA
CASSLAAGNPQETQYF
TGTGCCAGCAGCTTAGCCGCGGGAAACCCCCAAGAGACCCAGTACTTC
>TRBV6-1|NA|TRBJ1-6|few
CASSETANSPLHF
TGTGCCAGCAGTGAAACTGCGAATTCACCCCTCCACTTT
>TRBV7-8|NA|TRBJ1-3|NA
CASSLFQGNTIYF
TGTGCCAGCAGCTTATTCCAGGGCAACACCATATATTTT
>TRBV7-8|NA|TRBJ1-1|NA
CASSLDQNTEAFF
TGTGCCAGCAGCTTAGACCAGAACACTGAAGCTTTCTTT
>TRBV6-6|TRBD1|TRBJ2-3|few
CASTRDSPTDTQYF
TGTGCCAGCACCCGGGACAGCCCCACAGATACGCAGTATTTT
>TRBV30|NA|TRBJ2-3|NA
CAWKEEGITDTQYF
TGTGCCTGGAAGGAAGAGGGGATCACAGATACGCAGTATTTT
>TRBV7-7|TRBD2|TRBJ2-1|NA
CASSLGLADNEQFF
TGTGCTAGCAGCTTAGGACTAGCGGACAATGAGCAGTTCTTC
>TRBV6-5|NA|TRBJ2-5|NA
CASSYQGGDFETQYF
TGTGCCAGCAGTTACCAGGGAGGCGATTTTGAGACCCAGTACTTC
>TRBV7-2|TRBD2|TRBJ2-7|NA
CASSLAASGDAYEQYF
TGTGCCAGCAGCTTAGCGGCTAGCGGAGATGCCTACGAGCAGTACTTC
>TRBV19|NA|TRBJ1-2|NA
CASIGLGYGYTF
TGTGCCAGTATCGGGCTAGGCTATGGCTACACCTTC
>TRBV5-5|NA|TRBJ1-6|few
CASSLVRGRHPYNSPLHF
TGTGCCAGCAGCTTGGTAAGGGGCCGACACCCATACAATTCACCCCTCCACTTT
>TRBV5-1|NA|TRBJ1-5|NA
CASSLEAGNNQPQHF
TGCGCCAGCAGCTTGGAGGCCGGGAACAATCAGCCCCAGCATTTT
>TRBV5-5|TRBD1|TRBJ1-6|few
CASNLQGARTPLHF
TGTGCCAGCAACCTACAGGGGGCCCGGACACCCCTCCACTTT
>TRBV6-6|NA|TRBJ1-2|NA
CASRSQPNYGYTF
TGTGCCAGCAGGAGTCAACCTAACTATGGCTACACCTTC
>TRBV28|NA|TRBJ1-4|large
CASSIQTSTNEKLFF
TGTGCCAGCAGCATACAGACTTCAACTAATGAAAAACTGTTTTTT
>TRBV27|NA|TRBJ1-1|NA
CASSFGTTDRMNTEAFF
TGTGCCAGCAGTTTTGGGACAACGGATCGTATGAACACTGAAGCTTTCTTT
>TRBV7-9|TRBD2|TRBJ2-7|few
CASSSSGNSYEQYF
TGTGCCAGCAGCTCTAGCGGGAACTCCTACGAGCAGTACTTC
>TRBV4-1|TRBD2|TRBJ2-1|few
CASSQDSVWRGSYNEQFF
TGCGCCAGCAGCCAAGATTCAGTTTGGCGGGGGTCCTACAATGAGCAGTTCTTC
>TRBV7-2|NA|TRBJ1-3|once
CASSLTGSGNTIYF
TGTGCCAGCAGTCTTACAGGGAGCGGAAACACCATATATTTT
>TRBV9|NA|TRBJ1-2|NA
CASSADGLSGYTF
TGTGCCAGCAGCGCCGATGGCCTTTCCGGCTACACCTTC
>TRBV7-9|NA|TRBJ1-2|NA
CASSLPGLTYGYTF
TGTGCCAGCAGCCTACCGGGGCTTACCTATGGCTACACCTTC
>TRBV29-1|TRBD2|TRBJ2-5|NA
CSVELRASGETQYF
TGCAGCGTTGAGCTCAGGGCTAGCGGAGAGACCCAGTACTTC
>TRBV27|TRBD1|TRBJ1-2|NA
CASRTGAGGYTF
TGTGCCAGCAGGACAGGGGCGGGGGGCTACACCTTC
>TRBV14|NA|TRBJ2-7|few
CASSPLFGLDYEQYF
TGTGCCAGCAGCCCTTTGTTCGGGTTGGACTACGAGCAGTACTTC
>TRBV5-4|TRBD2|TRBJ2-5|NA
CASSLDLAGGGETQYF
TGTGCCAGCAGCTTGGACTTAGCGGGAGGGGGAGAGACCCAGTACTTC
>TRBV28|NA|TRBJ2-5|NA
CASSLLDKGQYF
TGTGCCAGCAGTTTACTGGACAAAGGCCAGTACTTC
>TRBV7-9|NA|TRBJ2-5|few
CASSTTGSMGQETQYF
TGTGCCAGCAGTACTACAGGGAGTATGGGCCAAGAGACCCAGTACTTC
>TRBV7-9|NA|TRBJ2-1|NA
CASSPTGDEQFF
TGTGCCAGCAGCCCCACGGGGGATGAGCAGTTCTTC
>TRBV4-1|NA|TRBJ2-5|medium-sized
CASSQGWGAQETQYF
TGCGCCAGCAGCCAAGGGTGGGGGGCTCAAGAGACCCAGTACTTC
>TRBV10-2|NA|TRBJ2-7|NA
CASSESRGGDSLSYEQYF
TGCGCCAGCAGTGAGTCCCGAGGGGGGGACAGCCTGTCCTACGAGCAGTACTTC
>TRBV7-6|TRBD2|TRBJ2-5|few
CASSFTSGSQETQYF
TGTGCCAGCAGCTTTACTAGCGGGAGCCAAGAGACCCAGTACTTC
>TRBV29-1|NA|TRBJ2-1|NA
CSVEEGVANEQFF
TGCAGCGTTGAAGAAGGGGTAGCTAATGAGCAGTTCTTC
>TRBV7-9|NA|TRBJ2-2|NA
CASSLDRVIAGELFF
TGTGCCAGCAGCTTAGACAGGGTTATCGCCGGGGAGCTGTTTTTT